The 11 T cell receptor beta chains given below trace back to one sample, sequenced in a study of cytotoxic CD8 clonotypes in ibrutinib-treated CLL (dated by TCRdb to about 2021). Read against the paper, the sample's time point label means: about 11 months on ibrutinib. The library was generated by the immunoSEQ multiplex PCR assay. The table comes from immuneACCESS by way of TCRdb, which keeps in-frame sequences with V and J called. Part of the clones is missing from these tables; in studies checked, under half for an unresolved V gene and the rest for unknown reasons. Here the sample has under 200,000 clones; 81% occur a single time. In total, the top ten clones hold around 2.1% of the sample. The specimen was PBMCs, collected after 12 months of ibrutinib treatment. These receptors were collected from a human donor with chronic lymphocytic leukemia.

This clone was detected only once. V is TRBV10-3 and J is TRBJ2-7; D tentatively fits TRBD1 or TRBD2 (7 bases each). V lost 10 bases to trimming and J lost 1 base, with 14 bases between them. Germline loops: CDR1 ENHRY, CDR2 SYGVKD. This CDR3 comprises 13 residues. The CDR3: CATGGTASYEQYF. The CDR3 nucleotides read TGTGCCACCGGGGGGACAGCATCCTACGAGCAGTACTTC.

The chain couples TRBV6-5 to TRBJ2-7, with D perhaps TRBD1 (5 bases). With 7 bases removed from V and 0 bases from J, the gap between germline ends came to 10 bases. The CDR3 runs 13 residues. From germline, CDR1 is MNHEY and CDR2 SVGAGI. CDR3 protein: CASKRGGSYEQYF. In nucleotides, the CDR3 is TGTGCCAGCAAAAGGGGTGGCTCCTACGAGCAGTACTTC.

The genes are TRBV28 and TRBJ1-1; tentatively, D is TRBD1 (5 bases). Trimming cost V 6 bases and J 7 bases, with 21 bases left between them. Germline V lookup: CDR1 MDHEN, CDR2 SYDVKM. The CDR3 runs 15 residues. The CDR3 region has the DNA TGTGCCAGCAGCCGACGCTTAAGGGGCCGGGGTGAAGCTTTCTTT. Amino acid sequence: CASSRRLRGRGEAFF.

The chain links TRBV10-3 to TRBJ1-2; D gene uncertain. V was cut by 4 bases and J by 2 bases, with 11 bases left in between. The CDR3 has 14 amino acids. Germline V lookup: CDR1 ENHRY, CDR2 SYGVKD. CDR3 DNA sequence: TGTGCCATCAGTGGCCGTGGAGCGAACTATGGCTACACCTTC. Its translation is CAISGRGANYGYTF.

The chain employs TRBV28 and TRBJ1-1, with D perhaps matching TRBD1 (5 bases). Between the trimmed V and J ends, which lost 3 bases and 4 bases, there was a span of 9 bases. There are 13 residues in the CDR3. The germline CDR1 and CDR2 sequences are MDHEN and SYDVKM. The CDR3 sequence is CASSFKGRTEAFF. CDR3 coding DNA: TGTGCCAGCAGTTTTAAGGGGCGCACTGAAGCTTTCTTT.

V is TRBV9 and J is TRBJ2-7; 7 nucleotides agree with TRBD2. Germline V gene lookup returns CDR1 SGDLS and CDR2 YYNGEE. The CDR3 loop spans 14 amino acids. After removal of 0 bases from V and 3 bases from J, the junction contained 3 bases not matched to a gene. CDR3 sequence: CASSVDRGGYEQYF. CDR3 DNA: TGTGCCAGCAGCGTAGACCGCGGGGGCTACGAGCAGTACTTC.

The chain links TRBV6-5 to TRBJ2-6, with 8 bases aligning to TRBD2. Germline CDR1 is MNHEY and CDR2 is SVGAGI. Trimming at V came to 10 bases and at J to 0 bases, leaving 2 bases not matched to a gene. This CDR3 region has 14 residues. The CDR3 region is CATGGDSGANVLTF. The CDR3 nucleotides are TGTGCCACGGGGGGGGACTCTGGGGCCAACGTCCTGACTTTC.

V usage is TRBV7-9 and J usage is TRBJ1-1; 7 positions match TRBD1. V lost 5 bases, J lost 7 bases, and 4 bases stayed unmatched. The length of the CDR3 is 12 residues. Per the germline V gene, CDR1 is SEHNR and CDR2 is FQNEAQ (reference sequence). The CDR3 region is CASSRDRNEAFF. Here the CDR3 DNA reads TGTGCCAGCAGCCGGGACAGAAATGAAGCTTTCTTT.

The J gene is TRBJ2-2, the V gene TRBV7-3, with D unclear. This CDR3 has 13 amino acids. The germline V gene encodes CDR1 SGHTA and CDR2 FQGTGA. V shed 3 bases and J shed 4 bases, with 6 bases lying between them. CDR3 DNA sequence: TGTGCCAGCAGCTTGTCTGCCACCGGGGAGCTGTTTTTT. It translates to CASSLSATGELFF.

V usage is TRBV18 and J usage is TRBJ1-2; D not certain. Germline V gene sequence: CDR1 KGHSH, CDR2 LQKENI. This CDR3 has 14 residues. Trimming shortened V by 4 bases and J by 4 bases, and 13 bases separated the two germline ends. The CDR3 spells CASSRGSLLYGYTF. The CDR3, as DNA: TGTGCCAGCTCACGGGGTTCCCTACTCTATGGCTACACCTTC.

This clone has just one count. The rearrangement links TRBV28 to TRBJ2-7; maybe TRBD1 (5 bases). V lost 8 bases and J lost 2, with 13 bases in between. CDR1 is MDHEN, CDR2 SYDVKM, per germline. CDR3 length: 13 residues. The CDR3: CASGPQDTYEQYF. The CDR3 DNA reads TGTGCCAGCGGGCCGCAGGACACCTACGAGCAGTACTTC.